This is a list of T cell receptor beta chains from one sample in a study of blood T cells in healthy people across ages. TCRdb reprocessed the 5' RACE reads with MiXCR, giving one entry per CDR3 protein. Of hundreds of thousands of distinct CDR3 sequences listed, 25% to 35% are singletons. The sample comprised blood. The receptors here all came from a woman older than 75 in good health. The CDR3 runs from the conserved cysteine through the conserved F or W. Fields, in order: V gene, clone size, J gene, CDR3 protein. Size is stated for part of the rows, as once, few or many counts, or as a class when the clone is expanded.

v_gene: TRBV7-2
abundance: many
j_gene: TRBJ2-1
CDR3aa: CASSPEGVSYNEQFF

v_gene: TRBV7-2
abundance: -
j_gene: TRBJ2-1
CDR3aa: CASSLRGRVANEQFF

v_gene: TRBV12-3/TRBV12-4
abundance: many
j_gene: TRBJ1-6
CDR3aa: CASSLSPNNSPLHF

v_gene: TRBV6-2/TRBV6-3
abundance: many
j_gene: TRBJ2-3
CDR3aa: CASGFTDTQYF

v_gene: TRBV30
abundance: many
j_gene: TRBJ1-6
CDR3aa: CAWRPGQVNSPLHF

v_gene: TRBV6-5
abundance: many
j_gene: TRBJ2-5
CDR3aa: CASSYRWGETQYF

v_gene: TRBV5-5
abundance: many
j_gene: TRBJ1-5
CDR3aa: CASSFGTGSGNQPQHF

v_gene: TRBV2
abundance: -
j_gene: TRBJ2-4
CDR3aa: CAGSVRTALAKNIQYF

v_gene: TRBV5-6
abundance: -
j_gene: TRBJ2-7
CDR3aa: CASSRTTLYEQYF

v_gene: TRBV6-2/TRBV6-3
abundance: many
j_gene: TRBJ2-5
CDR3aa: CASSAGVETQYF

v_gene: TRBV20-1
abundance: few
j_gene: -
CDR3aa: CSARLRGQSQETQYF

v_gene: TRBV20-1
abundance: few
j_gene: TRBJ1-1
CDR3aa: CSAIQGHGNTEAFF

v_gene: TRBV7-2
abundance: few
j_gene: TRBJ1-2
CDR3aa: CASSTLGTGAYGYTF

v_gene: TRBV7-9
abundance: many
j_gene: TRBJ2-7
CDR3aa: CASSLALRYEQYF

v_gene: TRBV5-1
abundance: -
j_gene: TRBJ2-3
CDR3aa: CASCSGSPDTQYF

v_gene: TRBV14
abundance: many
j_gene: TRBJ2-1
CDR3aa: CASSQVALQGGKFF

v_gene: TRBV28
abundance: -
j_gene: TRBJ2-4
CDR3aa: CASQGVLAKNIQYF

v_gene: TRBV7-9
abundance: many
j_gene: TRBJ1-5
CDR3aa: CASSLEGPPQHF

v_gene: TRBV20-1
abundance: -
j_gene: TRBJ2-7
CDR3aa: CSVGNEQYF

v_gene: TRBV6-1
abundance: -
j_gene: TRBJ2-5
CDR3aa: CASSVPLGTQYF

v_gene: TRBV18
abundance: few
j_gene: TRBJ1-2
CDR3aa: CASSPQGPGDGYTF

v_gene: TRBV28
abundance: -
j_gene: TRBJ1-4
CDR3aa: CASIQAGTLRGEKLFF

v_gene: TRBV20-1
abundance: many
j_gene: TRBJ2-7
CDR3aa: CSASTPSGDYEQYF

v_gene: TRBV7-8
abundance: few
j_gene: TRBJ2-2
CDR3aa: CASRLAGAAGELFF

v_gene: TRBV12-3/TRBV12-4
abundance: many
j_gene: TRBJ1-2
CDR3aa: CASSAGRNYGYTF

v_gene: TRBV4-3
abundance: -
j_gene: TRBJ1-2
CDR3aa: CASSQDLAGNGYTF

v_gene: TRBV20-1
abundance: many
j_gene: TRBJ2-2
CDR3aa: CSARDGSRGAGELFF

v_gene: TRBV7-9
abundance: many
j_gene: TRBJ2-7
CDR3aa: CASTHRADPYEQYF

v_gene: TRBV9
abundance: few
j_gene: TRBJ1-5
CDR3aa: CASSGGAGNQPQHF

v_gene: TRBV20-1
abundance: few
j_gene: TRBJ2-5
CDR3aa: CSASGTTPKETQYF

v_gene: TRBV30
abundance: few
j_gene: TRBJ1-6
CDR3aa: CAWSSGSPLHF

v_gene: TRBV7-9
abundance: -
j_gene: TRBJ1-5
CDR3aa: CASAETAGRGFSNQPQHF

v_gene: TRBV12-3/TRBV12-4
abundance: many
j_gene: TRBJ2-3
CDR3aa: CASSSQGSDTQYF

v_gene: TRBV6-2/TRBV6-3
abundance: many
j_gene: TRBJ2-5
CDR3aa: CASSYSNGRLAGGQETQYF

v_gene: TRBV3-1
abundance: -
j_gene: TRBJ1-5
CDR3aa: CTSSLSGGGNQPQHF

v_gene: TRBV6-2/TRBV6-3
abundance: many
j_gene: TRBJ2-1
CDR3aa: CASLTPGLPGSEQFF

v_gene: TRBV12-3/TRBV12-4
abundance: many
j_gene: TRBJ2-1
CDR3aa: CASNRKGVYNEQFF

v_gene: TRBV18
abundance: -
j_gene: TRBJ2-5
CDR3aa: CASSPPRQGTQETQYF

v_gene: TRBV7-2
abundance: -
j_gene: TRBJ2-1
CDR3aa: CASSLELIEQFF

v_gene: TRBV7-2
abundance: -
j_gene: TRBJ1-2
CDR3aa: CASSPSRGGGYTF

v_gene: TRBV7-9
abundance: few
j_gene: TRBJ1-6
CDR3aa: CASSLGTSLYSPLHF